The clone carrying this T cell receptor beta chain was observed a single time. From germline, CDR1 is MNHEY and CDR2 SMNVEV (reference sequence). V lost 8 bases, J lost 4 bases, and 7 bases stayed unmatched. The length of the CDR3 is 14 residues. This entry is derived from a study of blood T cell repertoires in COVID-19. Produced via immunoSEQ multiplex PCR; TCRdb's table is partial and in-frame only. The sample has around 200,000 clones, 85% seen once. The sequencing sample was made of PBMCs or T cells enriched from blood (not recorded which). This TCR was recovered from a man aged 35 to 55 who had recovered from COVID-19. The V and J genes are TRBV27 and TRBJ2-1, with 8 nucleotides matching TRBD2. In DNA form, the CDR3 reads TGTGCCAGCCGGGTAGCGGGGCCGTACAATGAGCAGTTCTTC. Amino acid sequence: CASRVAGPYNEQFF.